Presented here are 32 T cell receptor beta chains from one specimen sequenced in a study of T cells in Graves' hyperthyroidism and ophthalmopathy. It was RNA transcripts that yielded the amplified TCR beta CDR3 regions. HTBI primers were used for first-round RT-PCR of the TCR CDR3. Using its own MiXCR run on the multiplex PCR reads, TCRdb lists one record per CDR3 protein. The data show 490,000 or so distinct CDR3 sequences, with 16% seen just once and around 28% held by the top ten. The sample was blood. All receptors come from a woman in her twenties or thirties with Graves' ophthalmopathy.

This clonotype was observed many times. The V and J genes are TRBV12-3 or TRBV12-4 and TRBJ2-7; 7 bases match TRBD2. The CDR3 is 13 amino acids. V trimming: 6 bases; J trimming: 2 bases; junction bases outside the gene matches: 4. CDR3 amino acids: CASRPSGAYEQYF. CDR3 coding DNA: TGTGCCAGCAGGCCAAGCGGGGCCTACGAGCAGTACTTC.

V usage is TRBV19 and J usage is TRBJ2-3; D is ambiguous. The CDR3 sequence is 16 residues long. Per the germline V gene, CDR1 is LNHDA and CDR2 is SQIVND (reference sequence). V was shortened by 6 bases and J by 2 bases, with 18 bases between the two germline ends. CDR3 sequence (DNA): TGTGCCAGTAGCTACTACGGACCGACCCCCACAGATACGCAGTATTTT. It specifies CASSYYGPTPTDTQYF.

This clonotype was counted at least ten times. The V and J genes are TRBV28 and TRBJ2-3; TRBD2 aligns across 7 bases. CDR1 and CDR2 from the germline V gene are MDHEN and SYDVKM. The CDR3 covers 15 residues. The V and J ends lost 2 bases and 4 bases, in that order; junction bases with no gene match: 6. CDR3 residues: CASSLGDYGPDTQYF. The CDR3 nucleotides are TGTGCCAGCAGTTTAGGGGACTATGGCCCAGATACGCAGTATTTT.

The V gene is TRBV4-2, the J gene TRBJ1-2, with 7 bases aligning to TRBD1. Germline-derived CDR1 and CDR2 are LGHNA and YNFKEQ. The J segment lost 2 bases and the V segment lost 0 bases, leaving 6 bases of the junction unmatched. The CDR3 totals 16 residues. The CDR3 protein is CASSQEATGLNYGYTF. The CDR3 bases are TGTGCCAGCAGCCAAGAAGCGACAGGGCTCAACTATGGCTACACCTTC.

As to this clonotype: The junction departs from the called germline gene at one end, perhaps through a read error. The chain has TRBV20-1 and TRBJ2-7; TRBD2 matches 10 bases. The CDR3 is 15 amino acids. Germline CDR1 reads DFQATT; CDR2 reads SNEGSKA (reference sequence). The CDR3 region is CSARDDSGRLGEQHF. CDR3 in DNA: TGCAGTGCTAGAGATGATAGCGGGAGGTTGGGTGAGCAGCACTTC.

This clonotype was recorded at least ten times. The chain uses TRBV5-1 and TRBJ1-1; maybe TRBD1 (5 bases). V gave up 4 bases and J gave up 4 bases, with 17 bases separating them. Germline CDR1 and CDR2: SGHRS and YFSETQ. The CDR3 runs 15 residues. The CDR3 bases are TGCGCCAGCAGCCAACGAGGGGCGGCGGTCACTGAAGCTTTCTTT. It codes for CASSQRGAAVTEAFF.

This clonotype came up many times. The rearrangement uses TRBV6-2 or TRBV6-3 and TRBJ2-1; TRBD2 agrees at 13 bases. The CDR3 runs to 19 residues. The trim removed 5 bases at V and 0 bases at J, leaving 10 bases unmatched. The germline CDR1 and CDR2 sequences are MNHEY and SVGEGT. The CDR3 sequence: CASSKQTSGRVLSYNEQFF. The DNA of the CDR3 is TGTGCCAGCAGTAAACAAACTAGCGGGAGGGTTCTCTCCTACAATGAGCAGTTCTTC.

This clonotype was counted between two and nine times. The rearrangement uses TRBV29-1 and TRBJ2-2, with D possibly being TRBD1 (6 bases). The germline CDR1 and CDR2 sequences are SQVTM and ANQGSEA. Trimming removed 0 bases at V and 6 bases at J, with 14 bases between. This CDR3 is built from 15 residues. The CDR3 here is CSVEEGRGRPGELFF. DNA for the CDR3: TGCAGCGTTGAAGAAGGCAGGGGACGCCCCGGGGAGCTGTTTTTT.

This clonotype was seen only a few times. This chain joins TRBV20-1 and TRBJ2-1, with 8 bases matching TRBD2. This CDR3 has 16 residues. The ends lost 0 bases at V and 7 bases at J; junction bases unmatched: 11. The germline V gene has CDR1 DFQATT and CDR2 SNEGSKA (reference sequence). The CDR3 loop reads CSARDRGGRALNEQFF. The DNA for the CDR3 is TGCAGTGCTAGAGATCGGGGGGGGAGGGCCTTGAATGAGCAGTTCTTC.

This clonotype was counted ten times or more. The chain has TRBV27 and TRBJ2-3; weak D call: TRBD1 (5 bases). V was trimmed by 6 bases and J by 2 bases, leaving 9 bases between them. Germline V lookup: CDR1 MNHEY, CDR2 SMNVEV (reference sequence). This CDR3 is built from 13 residues. The CDR3 sequence: CASRRQFTDTQYF. Here the CDR3 DNA reads TGTGCCAGCAGAAGACAGTTCACAGATACGCAGTATTTT.

This clonotype came up many times. The chain recombines TRBV5-6 with TRBJ2-1; 8 nucleotides align to TRBD1. The V gene end was trimmed by 3 bases and the J gene end by 2 bases; junction bases not matched to a gene: 7. The CDR3 loop spans 16 amino acids. Germline V gene lookup returns CDR1 SGHDT and CDR2 YYEEEE. The CDR3 here is CASSSGAGGAYNEQFF. The CDR3 region has the DNA TGTGCCAGCAGCTCTGGAGCAGGGGGCGCCTACAATGAGCAGTTCTTC.

At least ten counts were recorded for this clonotype. The V and J genes are TRBV28 and TRBJ1-2; 7 nucleotides agree with TRBD1. The ends lost 5 bases at V and 2 bases at J; junction bases unmatched: 17. CDR1 MDHEN and CDR2 SYDVKM come from the germline V gene. The CDR3 runs to 18 residues. This CDR3 is CASSGFSGTADGNYGYTF. CDR3 bases: TGTGCCAGCAGTGGATTTTCCGGGACAGCCGATGGCAACTATGGCTACACCTTC.

This clonotype showed up many times. The genes are TRBV7-8 and TRBJ2-4; unclear D gene. Trimming took off 5 bases at V and 7 bases at J, with 21 bases between the two ends. The CDR3 runs 16 residues. CDR1 and CDR2 (germline): SGHVS, FQNEAQ. This chain's CDR3 is CASSPTSTAFSNIQYF. CDR3 in DNA: TGTGCCAGCAGCCCTACTTCAACGGCCTTCTCGAACATTCAGTACTTC. Looking up the rest from reference TRBV7-8 and TRBJ2-4 gives the full variable domain: GAGVSQSPRYKVAKRGQDVALRCDPISGHVSLFWYQQALGQGPEFLTYFQNEAQLDKSGLPSDRFFAERPEGSVSTLKIQRTQQEDSAVYLCASSPTSTAFSNIQYFGAGTRLSVL.

In its sample, this clonotype was seen many times. The rearrangement joins TRBV2 to TRBJ2-2; tentatively, D is TRBD1 (6 bases). Germline CDR1 is SNHLY and CDR2 is FYNNEI. V was trimmed by 2 bases and J by 6 bases, leaving 19 bases between them. The length of the CDR3 is 17 residues. This CDR3 reads CASSEPSRQGKAGELFF. As DNA, the CDR3 is TGTGCCAGCAGTGAACCGAGTCGGCAGGGGAAAGCCGGGGAGCTGTTTTTT.

This clonotype occurred many times. The chain carries TRBV12-3 or TRBV12-4 and TRBJ1-3, with TRBD1 matching 10 bases. This CDR3 has 17 amino acids. V shed 6 bases and J 3 bases; nucleotides not matched to a gene: 11. CDR3 in amino acids: CASRHGDRGPYGNTIYF. In DNA form, the CDR3 reads TGTGCCAGCAGACACGGGGACAGGGGTCCGTATGGAAACACCATATATTTT.

About this clonotype itself: A much larger clone sits a single nucleotide away, making a read error possible. The rearrangement links TRBV28 to TRBJ2-6; TRBD1 is a possible D gene (5 bases). Looked up from germline, CDR1 is MDHEN and CDR2 is SYDVKM. The CDR3 consists of 14 residues. CDR3 sequence reads: CASSFGSGASVLTF. The CDR3 region has the DNA TGTGCCAGCAGTTTTGGATCTGGGGCCAGCGTCCTGACTTTC.

V gene TRBV6-1 combines with J gene TRBJ2-3, with D perhaps matching TRBD2 (9 bases). Looked up from germline, CDR1 is MNHNS and CDR2 is SASEGT. This CDR3 region has 17 residues. Trimming shortened V by 6 bases and J by 8 bases, and 27 bases separated the two germline ends. This CDR3 reads CASSGTGGGLAYGTQYF. In DNA form, the CDR3 reads TGTGCCAGCAGCGGTACAGGGGGAGGACTAGCGTACGGTACGCAGTATTTT.

This clonotype came up a few times. The chain couples TRBV4-1 to TRBJ2-2; tentative D call: TRBD2 (5 bases). CDR1 is MGHRA and CDR2 is YSYEKL in the germline V gene. Trimming left V 0 bases short and J 4 bases short, with 18 bases between. The CDR3 covers 18 residues. The CDR3 DNA follows: TGCGCCAGCAGCCAAGAGGCTCTAGCCACAATGGCCACCGGGGAGCTGTTTTTT. This encodes CASSQEALATMATGELFF.

For the CDR3, the DNA is TGTGCCATACAGCGGGAGCAGTACAATGAGCAGTTCTTC. Its translation: CAIQREQYNEQFF. This chain connects TRBV10-3 to TRBJ2-1; 8 bases map to TRBD2. The germline V gene has CDR1 ENHRY and CDR2 SYGVKD. This CDR3 is built from 13 residues. Losses at the gene ends were 9 bases for V and 4 bases for J; bases not matched to a gene: 5.

There are many counts of this clonotype. The rearrangement joins TRBV28 to TRBJ2-7; 8 bases are shared with TRBD2. CDR3 length: 16 amino acids. Germline assignment: CDR1 MDHEN and CDR2 SYDVKM. V trimming: 5 bases; J trimming: 2 bases; junction bases outside the gene matches: 11. CDR3 sequence: CASSPTGGALAYEQYF. The CDR3 DNA follows: TGTGCCAGCAGTCCCACCGGGGGGGCCCTAGCCTACGAGCAGTACTTC.

This clonotype was counted a few times. The chain carries TRBV9 and TRBJ2-7; D remains unclear. V lost 3 bases, J lost 2 bases, and 9 bases lay in between. The V gene's germline CDR1 is SGDLS and CDR2 YYNGEE. This CDR3 region has 13 residues. The CDR3 region is CASSAPNAYEQYF. CDR3 DNA sequence: TGTGCCAGCAGCGCACCCAATGCCTACGAGCAGTACTTC.

This clonotype showed up just a few times. This chain uses TRBV6-2 or TRBV6-3 with TRBJ2-6; D is perhaps TRBD2 (6 bases). Germline CDR1 is MNHEY and CDR2 is SVGEGT. V dropped 6 bases and J dropped 0 bases, with 15 bases sitting between them. The CDR3 is made up of 17 amino acids. The CDR3 DNA reads TGTGCCAGCAGAGAAGGGGCGGGGCCCTCTGGGGCCAACGTCCTGACTTTC. Its translation is CASREGAGPSGANVLTF.

V and J are TRBV5-6 and TRBJ2-7; 10 nucleotides agree with TRBD2. The V gene's germline CDR1 is SGHDT and CDR2 YYEEEE. V lost 4 bases to trimming and J lost 5 bases; unmatched junction nucleotides: 12. The CDR3 spans 16 residues. For the CDR3, the DNA is TGTGCCAGCAGCCGTGTAGCGGGAGGCAGAATGAACGAGCAGTACTTC. This translates into CASSRVAGGRMNEQYF.

This clonotype was observed at least ten times. The J gene is TRBJ1-6, the V gene TRBV2; maybe TRBD1 (5 bases). The V gene's germline CDR1 is SNHLY and CDR2 FYNNEI. The CDR3 covers 13 residues. Between the trimmed V and J ends, which lost 0 bases and 10 bases, there was a span of 7 bases. The CDR3 sequence is CASSEARDSPLHF. The DNA of the CDR3 is TGTGCCAGCAGTGAAGCGAGGGACTCACCCCTCCACTTT.

This clonotype occurred many times. The chain carries TRBV28 and TRBJ1-2; tentatively, D is TRBD1 (6 bases). The V end was cut by 6 bases, the J end by 2 bases, with 16 bases between. The germline V gene has CDR1 MDHEN and CDR2 SYDVKM. This CDR3 has 15 amino acids. CDR3 DNA sequence: TGTGCCAGCAGCCCATCGCTACAGGGAAACTATGGCTACACCTTC. It encodes CASSPSLQGNYGYTF.

There are many counts of this clonotype. This chain uses TRBV7-9 with TRBJ2-1; D gene ambiguous. The CDR3 is 15 residues long. V was cut by 4 bases and J by 0 bases, with 10 bases left in between. Germline V gene lookup returns CDR1 SEHNR and CDR2 FQNEAQ (reference sequence). The CDR3 loop is CASSSPFSSYNEQFF. CDR3 coding DNA: TGTGCCAGCAGCTCCCCTTTCTCCTCCTACAATGAGCAGTTCTTC.

This clonotype was detected many times. The rearrangement links TRBV12-3 or TRBV12-4 to TRBJ2-5; D perhaps matches TRBD2 (7 bases). The CDR3 extends over 15 amino acids. V was trimmed by 8 bases and J by 2 bases, leaving 18 bases between them. CDR3 DNA sequence: TGTGCCAGCTCCTGGGGGCTAGCGGAGCAAGAGACCCAGTACTTC. This gives the protein CASSWGLAEQETQYF.

This clonotype was detected only a few times. The chain carries TRBV19 and TRBJ2-7, with a weak D call TRBD2 (6 bases). Germline V gene data show CDR1 as LNHDA and CDR2 as SQIVND (reference sequence). This CDR3 has 14 amino acids. V was clipped by 4 bases and J by 2 bases, with 12 bases between them. The CDR3 DNA reads as TGTGCCAGTAGTACCCGGGACTGGACCTACGAGCAGTACTTC. Its protein is CASSTRDWTYEQYF.

This clonotype was recorded at least ten times. The chain links TRBV20-1 to TRBJ2-7; 9 bases map to TRBD1. CDR1 is DFQATT, CDR2 SNEGSKA, per germline (reference sequence). With 6 bases clipped from V and 0 bases from J, the junction kept 6 bases outside the gene matches. The CDR3 is 14 residues long. The CDR3 spells CSARKGQGSYEQYF. In DNA, the CDR3 is TGCAGTGCGAGGAAGGGACAGGGCTCCTACGAGCAGTACTTC.

At least ten counts were recorded for this clonotype. The DNA of the CDR3 is TGTGCCAGCAGCTCCCGGACAGGGGGCGACTATGGCTACACCTTC. This gives the protein CASSSRTGGDYGYTF. V usage is TRBV11-1 and J usage is TRBJ1-2; 11 positions match TRBD1. Looked up from germline, CDR1 is SGHAT and CDR2 is FQDESV (reference sequence). CDR3 size: 15 residues. V lost 4 bases, J lost 3 bases, and 4 bases stayed unmatched. Using reference TRBV11-1 and TRBJ1-2 for the parts outside the CDR3, the full variable domain is EAEVAQSPRYKITEKSQAVAFWCDPISGHATLYWYRQILGQGPELLVQFQDESVVDDSQLPKDRFSAERLKGVDSTLKIQPAELGDSAMYLCASSSRTGGDYGYTFGSGTRLTVV.

This sequence joins TRBV4-3 and TRBJ2-1, with 14 bases aligning to TRBD2. Germline V gene sequence: CDR1 LGHNA, CDR2 YSLEER. The CDR3 is 20 residues long. V shed 4 bases and J 2 bases; nucleotides not matched to a gene: 13. CDR3 sequence: CASSPWQGLAGDVTYNEQFF. The DNA for the CDR3 is TGCGCCAGCAGCCCCTGGCAGGGACTAGCGGGAGACGTGACCTACAATGAGCAGTTCTTC.

This clonotype was seen a handful of times. The rearrangement uses TRBV30 and TRBJ2-5; D unclear. The germline V gene has CDR1 GTSNPN and CDR2 SVGIG (reference sequence). The CDR3 is 14 amino acids. Trimming took 8 bases from V and 3 from J, leaving 19 bases between them. The CDR3 nucleotides read TGTGCCAGCAGCTTGTTACAGAAAGAAGAGACCCAGTACTTC. It specifies CASSLLQKEETQYF.